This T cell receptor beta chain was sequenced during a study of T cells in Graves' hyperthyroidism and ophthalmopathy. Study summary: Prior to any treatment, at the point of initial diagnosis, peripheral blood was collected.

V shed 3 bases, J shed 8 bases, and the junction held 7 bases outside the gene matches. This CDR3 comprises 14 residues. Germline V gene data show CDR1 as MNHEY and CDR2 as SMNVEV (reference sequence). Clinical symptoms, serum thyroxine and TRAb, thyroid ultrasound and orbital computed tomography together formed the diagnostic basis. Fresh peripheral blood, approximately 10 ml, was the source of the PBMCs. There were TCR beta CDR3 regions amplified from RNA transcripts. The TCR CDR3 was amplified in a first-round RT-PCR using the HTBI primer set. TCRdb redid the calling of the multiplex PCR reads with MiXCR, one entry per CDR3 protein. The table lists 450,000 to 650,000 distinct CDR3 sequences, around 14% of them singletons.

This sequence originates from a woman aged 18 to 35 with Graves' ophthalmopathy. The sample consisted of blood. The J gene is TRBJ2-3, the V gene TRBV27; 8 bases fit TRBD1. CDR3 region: CASSFLQGVRTQYF. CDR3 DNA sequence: TGTGCCAGCAGTTTTTTACAGGGGGTTCGTACGCAGTATTTT.